This TCR beta chain was captured in a study of T cell responses to AZD1222 COVID-19 vaccine. The method was immunoSEQ multiplex PCR; TCRdb's version includes in-frame clones alone and lacks a portion of them. The repertoire holds over 100,000 clones, 70% to 90% seen once, with around 13% in the top ten. The germline V and J ends were trimmed by 0 bases and 7 bases, with 10 bases remaining between them. CDR3 length: 13 amino acids. Germline CDR1 and CDR2: KGHSH and LQKENI. Sequenced here: peripheral blood, sampled on day 0 of MenACWY control vaccination. This TCR came from an adult in good health. V usage is TRBV18 and J usage is TRBJ2-7; D may correspond to TRBD1 or TRBD2 (5 bases each). The CDR3 coding sequence is TGTGCCAGCTCACCACCCGGGGCGTGGGAGCAGTACTTC. Protein: CASSPPGAWEQYF.